Sequencing of this T cell receptor beta chain was carried out in a study of blood T cell repertoires in COVID-19. The ends were cut back, 9 bases at V and 2 bases at J, with 10 bases in the middle. There are 13 residues in the CDR3. Germline V gene data show CDR1 as ENHRY and CDR2 as SYGVKD. The repertoire was sequenced with immunoSEQ multiplex PCR; TCRdb's copy has only in-frame clones and lacks some. The sample has roughly 73,000 clones; 80% to 90% are singletons. V gene TRBV10-3 combines with J gene TRBJ2-2; D may be TRBD1 (6 bases). The sample taken for sequencing was peripheral blood. The sequence derives from a woman aged 80 or over with active or convalescent COVID-19. The CDR3 sequence is CAMGAPNTGELFF. The CDR3 DNA reads as TGTGCCATGGGGGCGCCTAACACCGGGGAGCTGTTTTTT.